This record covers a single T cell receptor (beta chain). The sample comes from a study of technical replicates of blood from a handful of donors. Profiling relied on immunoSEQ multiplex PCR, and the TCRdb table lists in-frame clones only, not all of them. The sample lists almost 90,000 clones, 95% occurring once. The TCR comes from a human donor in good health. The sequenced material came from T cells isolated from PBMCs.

The chain's CDR3 is CASSTSGGAYEQYF. The DNA for the CDR3 is TGTGCCAGTAGTACTAGCGGGGGCGCCTACGAGCAGTACTTC. The rearrangement uses TRBV19 and TRBJ2-7; 10 bases are a match to TRBD2. The CDR3 has 14 amino acids. Per the germline V gene, CDR1 is LNHDA and CDR2 is SQIVND (reference sequence). V shed 4 bases and J 2 bases; nucleotides not matched to a gene: 2.